One sample yielded the 12 T cell receptor beta chains listed below, sequenced in a study of blood T cell repertoires in COVID-19. Profiled with immunoSEQ multiplex PCR; TCRdb holds only in-frame clones, not every one. The table lists roughly 250,000 clones, more than 85% of them singletons. The sequencing input was PBMCs or T cells enriched from blood (not recorded which). These TCRs come from a woman in her forties or fifties who had recovered from COVID-19.

The chain has TRBV2 and TRBJ1-2; 10 bases are a match to TRBD1. The germline CDR1 and CDR2 sequences are SNHLY and FYNNEI. The V segment lost 3 bases and the J segment 9 bases; nucleotides outside the gene matches: 4. CDR3 length: 13 amino acids. As DNA, the CDR3 is TGTGCCAGCAGTGAGGGACAGGGGCTCCGCTACACCTTC. Encoded protein: CASSEGQGLRYTF.

This sequence joins TRBV18 and TRBJ2-1, with 9 bases matching TRBD1. CDR3 length: 14 amino acids. The V segment lost 8 bases and the J segment 5 bases; nucleotides outside the gene matches: 7. CDR1 and CDR2 (germline): KGHSH, LQKENI. Here the CDR3 reads CASNKDRGNNEQFF. CDR3 DNA: TGTGCCAGCAATAAGGACAGGGGTAACAATGAGCAGTTCTTC. Full variable domain (outside the CDR3, taken from reference TRBV18 and TRBJ2-1): NAGVMQNPRHLVRRRGQEARLRCSPMKGHSHVYWYRQLPEEGLKFMVYLQKENIIDESGMPKERFSAEFPKEGPSILRIQQVVRGDSAAYFCASNKDRGNNEQFFGPGTRLTVL.

This rearrangement joins TRBV11-2 to TRBJ2-7, with unresolved D. Germline V CDR1 and CDR2: SGHAT, FQNNGV. CDR3 length: 12 amino acids. Trimming shortened V by 3 bases and J by 6 bases, and 9 bases separated the two germline ends. The CDR3 sequence is CASSFTPGEQYF. The CDR3 nucleotides are TGTGCCAGCAGCTTCACCCCGGGCGAGCAGTACTTC.

The chain recombines TRBV19 with TRBJ2-2; TRBD2 agrees at 7 bases. Germline CDR1 reads LNHDA; CDR2 reads SQIVND (reference sequence). The CDR3 covers 13 residues. Trimming at V came to 11 bases and at J to 4 bases, leaving 7 bases not matched to a gene. The CDR3 protein is CAGRGGVTGELFF. In DNA form, the CDR3 reads TGTGCCGGCCGTGGGGGGGTCACCGGGGAGCTGTTTTTT.

The chain couples TRBV6-5 to TRBJ1-4; D ambiguous. Trimming removed 2 bases from V and 7 bases from J, with 14 bases in between. The CDR3 runs 15 residues. Germline V gives CDR1 MNHEY, CDR2 SVGAGI. The CDR3 region has the DNA TGTGCCAGCAGTTACGACTCCTTCGGTAGTGAAAAACTGTTTTTT. It is translated as CASSYDSFGSEKLFF.

The table lists this clone with a count of one. The chain carries TRBV2 and TRBJ2-7, with 11 bases matching TRBD2. CDR3 length: 14 amino acids. The germline gives CDR1 SNHLY, CDR2 FYNNEI. The V gene end was trimmed by 6 bases and the J gene end by 3 bases; junction bases not matched to a gene: 4. The CDR3 sequence: CASRALAGVYEQYF. The CDR3 DNA is TGTGCCAGCAGAGCACTAGCGGGAGTCTACGAGCAGTACTTC. Full variable domain (remainder filled in from reference TRBV2 and TRBJ2-7): EPEVTQTPSHQVTQMGQEVILRCVPISNHLYFYWYRQILGQKVEFLVSFYNNEISEKSEIFDDQFSVERPDGSNFTLKIRSTKLEDSAMYFCASRALAGVYEQYFGPGTRLTVT.

The chain recombines TRBV10-3 with TRBJ1-1; D is perhaps TRBD1 (5 bases). The V gene lost 6 bases and the J gene lost 2 bases, with 10 bases spanning the gap. Germline V gene data show CDR1 as ENHRY and CDR2 as SYGVKD. The length of the CDR3 is 13 residues. The CDR3 nucleotides are TGTGCCATCAGCCCCAGGGAAAACACTGAAGCTTTCTTT. Protein sequence: CAISPRENTEAFF.

This clone has only a few counts. This rearrangement joins TRBV20-1 to TRBJ1-2, with 7 bases matching TRBD1. V trimming: 5 bases; J trimming: 10 bases; junction bases outside the gene matches: 7. The CDR3 spans 11 residues. CDR1 DFQATT and CDR2 SNEGSKA come from the germline V gene (reference sequence). The CDR3: CSAAGGSVYTF. In DNA form, the CDR3 reads TGCAGTGCTGCAGGGGGATCAGTCTACACCTTC.

This chain uses TRBV11-2 with TRBJ2-1, with TRBD1 matching over 9 bases. CDR3 length equals 16 residues. From germline, CDR1 is SGHAT and CDR2 FQNNGV. V dropped 4 bases and J dropped 7; count of bases not matched to a gene: 11. CDR3 bases: TGTGCCAGCAGCTCCCAGGCCGGGACAGGGTGGAATGAGCAGTTCTTC. Translation gives CASSSQAGTGWNEQFF.

This clone was observed a handful of times. This chain joins TRBV19 and TRBJ2-7; 11 bases are a match to TRBD2. Unmatched junction bases numbered 6, after V lost 2 bases and J lost 3 bases. The germline gives CDR1 LNHDA, CDR2 SQIVND (reference sequence). CDR3 length equals 16 residues. In DNA form, the CDR3 reads TGTGCCAGTAGTATACTCGGGACTAGCGGAAACTACGAGCAGTACTTC. Translation gives CASSILGTSGNYEQYF. The complete variable domain, with remaining parts taken from reference TRBV19 and TRBJ2-7, reads DGGITQSPKYLFRKEGQNVTLSCEQNLNHDAMYWYRQDPGQGLRLIYYSQIVNDFQKGDIAEGYSVSREKKESFPLTVTSAQKNPTAFYLCASSILGTSGNYEQYFGPGTRLTVT.

This clone was recorded only once. The chain is built from TRBV19 and TRBJ1-1; a weak D match, TRBD1 (6 bases). The germline V and J ends were trimmed by 7 bases and 3 bases, with 18 bases remaining between them. The CDR3 extends over 15 amino acids. Germline lookup yields CDR1 LNHDA and CDR2 SQIVND (reference sequence). Here the CDR3 reads CASTRGADKDTEAFF. For the CDR3, the DNA is TGTGCCAGTACACGGGGGGCAGACAAGGACACTGAAGCTTTCTTT.

The genes are TRBV28 and TRBJ2-5, with TRBD2 matching over 8 bases. The CDR3 has 15 residues. V shed 3 bases, J shed 6 bases, and the junction held 9 bases outside the gene matches. CDR1 and CDR2 from the germline V gene are MDHEN and SYDVKM. The CDR3: CASSFEGLGGKTQYF. The DNA of the CDR3 is TGTGCCAGCAGTTTTGAGGGACTAGGAGGGAAGACCCAGTACTTC.